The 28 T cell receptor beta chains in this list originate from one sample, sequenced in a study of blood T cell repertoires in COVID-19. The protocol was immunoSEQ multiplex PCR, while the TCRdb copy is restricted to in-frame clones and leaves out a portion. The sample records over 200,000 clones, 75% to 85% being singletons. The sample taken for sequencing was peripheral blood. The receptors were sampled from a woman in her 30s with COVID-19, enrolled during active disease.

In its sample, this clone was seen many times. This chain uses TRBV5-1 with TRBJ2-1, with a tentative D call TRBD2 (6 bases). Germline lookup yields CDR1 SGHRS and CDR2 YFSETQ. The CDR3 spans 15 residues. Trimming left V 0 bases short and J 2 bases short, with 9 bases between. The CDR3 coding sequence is TGCGCCAGCAGCTTGGAAGGCGGGACCTACAATGAGCAGTTCTTC. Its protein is CASSLEGGTYNEQFF.

The CDR3 nucleotides are TGTGCCAGCAGCCAACGCGCCCCAGGGGCGGGAGAGACCCAGTACTTC. This gives the protein CASSQRAPGAGETQYF. This chain uses TRBV3-1 (or the pseudogene TRBV3-2) with TRBJ2-5; possibly TRBD1 for D (6 bases). The CDR3 runs 16 residues. CDR1 LGHDT and CDR2 YNNKEL come from the germline V gene (reference sequence). Trimming shortened V by 2 bases and J by 4 bases, and 17 bases separated the two germline ends.

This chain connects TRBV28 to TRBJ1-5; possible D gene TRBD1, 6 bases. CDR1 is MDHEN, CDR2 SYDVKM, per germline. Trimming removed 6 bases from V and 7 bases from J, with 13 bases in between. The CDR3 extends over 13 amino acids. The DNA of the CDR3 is TGTGCCAGCAGCTCCTGGGACAACCAGCCCCAGCATTTT. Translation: CASSSWDNQPQHF.

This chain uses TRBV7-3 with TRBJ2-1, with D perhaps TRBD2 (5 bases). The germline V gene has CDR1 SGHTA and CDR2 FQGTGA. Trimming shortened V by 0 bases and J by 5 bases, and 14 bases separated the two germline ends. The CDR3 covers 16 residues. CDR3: CASSLTISAGHNEQFF. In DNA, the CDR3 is TGTGCCAGCAGCTTAACGATTAGCGCAGGCCACAATGAGCAGTTCTTC. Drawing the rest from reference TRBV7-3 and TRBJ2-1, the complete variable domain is GAGVSQTPSNKVTEKGKYVELRCDPISGHTALYWYRQSLGQGPEFLIYFQGTGAADDSGLPNDRFFAVRPEGSVSTLKIQRTERGDSAVYLCASSLTISAGHNEQFFGPGTRLTVL.

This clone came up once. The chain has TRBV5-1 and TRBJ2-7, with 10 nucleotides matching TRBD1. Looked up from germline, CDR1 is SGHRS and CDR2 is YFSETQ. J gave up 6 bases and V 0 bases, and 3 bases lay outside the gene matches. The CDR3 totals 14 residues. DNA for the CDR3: TGCGCCAGCAGCTTGGCCGGGGACAGGGGCGAGCAGTACTTC. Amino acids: CASSLAGDRGEQYF.

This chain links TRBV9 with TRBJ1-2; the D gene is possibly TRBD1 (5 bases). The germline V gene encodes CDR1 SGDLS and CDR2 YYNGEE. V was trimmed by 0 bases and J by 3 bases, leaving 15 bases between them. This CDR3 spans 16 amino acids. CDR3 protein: CASSVALTGMDYGYTF. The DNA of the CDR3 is TGTGCCAGCAGCGTAGCCCTTACAGGAATGGACTATGGCTACACCTTC.

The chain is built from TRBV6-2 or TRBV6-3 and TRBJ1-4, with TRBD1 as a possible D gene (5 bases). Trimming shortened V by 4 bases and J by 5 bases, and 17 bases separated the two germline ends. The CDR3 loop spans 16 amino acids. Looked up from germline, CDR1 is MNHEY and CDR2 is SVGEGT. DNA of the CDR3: TGTGCCAGCAGTTCCGGGAGGAACCGGGGGAATGAAAAACTGTTTTTT. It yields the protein CASSSGRNRGNEKLFF.

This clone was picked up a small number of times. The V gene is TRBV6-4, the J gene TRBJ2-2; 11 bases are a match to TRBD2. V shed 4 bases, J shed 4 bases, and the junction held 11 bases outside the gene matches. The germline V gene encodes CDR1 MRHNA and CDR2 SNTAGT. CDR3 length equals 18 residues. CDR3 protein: CASSVLAGGASITGELFF. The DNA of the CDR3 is TGTGCCAGCAGTGTGCTAGCGGGAGGCGCCAGTATCACCGGGGAGCTGTTTTTT.

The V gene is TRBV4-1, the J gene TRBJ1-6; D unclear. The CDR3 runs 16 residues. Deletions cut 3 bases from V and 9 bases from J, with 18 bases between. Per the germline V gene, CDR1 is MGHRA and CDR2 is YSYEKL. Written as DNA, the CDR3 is TGCGCCAGCAGCCACTTGTCCCCTGCGGGCGGTTCACCCCTCCACTTT. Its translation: CASSHLSPAGGSPLHF.

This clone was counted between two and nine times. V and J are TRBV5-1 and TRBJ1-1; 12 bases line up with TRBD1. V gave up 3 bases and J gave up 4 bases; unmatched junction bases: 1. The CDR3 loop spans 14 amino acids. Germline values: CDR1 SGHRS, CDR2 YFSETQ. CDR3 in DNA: TGCGCCAGCAGCTGGGGACAGGGGGCCACTGAAGCTTTCTTT. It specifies CASSWGQGATEAFF.

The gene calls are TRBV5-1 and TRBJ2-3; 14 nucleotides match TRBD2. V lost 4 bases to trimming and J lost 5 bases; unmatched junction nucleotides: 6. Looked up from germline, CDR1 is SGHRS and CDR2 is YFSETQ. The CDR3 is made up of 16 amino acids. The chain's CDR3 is CASSRGTSGSLDTQYF. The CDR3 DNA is TGCGCCAGCAGCCGCGGGACTAGCGGGAGTTTAGATACGCAGTATTTT.

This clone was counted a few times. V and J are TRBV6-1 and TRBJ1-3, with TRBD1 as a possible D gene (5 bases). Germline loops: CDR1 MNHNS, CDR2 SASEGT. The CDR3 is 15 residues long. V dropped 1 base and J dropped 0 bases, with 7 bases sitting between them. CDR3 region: CASSEVGVSGNTIYF. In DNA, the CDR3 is TGTGCCAGCAGTGAAGTAGGGGTCTCTGGAAACACCATATATTTT.

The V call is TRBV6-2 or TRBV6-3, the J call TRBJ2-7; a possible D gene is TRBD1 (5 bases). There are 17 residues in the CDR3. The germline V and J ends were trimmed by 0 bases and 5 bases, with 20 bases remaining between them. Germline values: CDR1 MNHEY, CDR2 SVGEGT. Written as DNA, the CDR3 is TGTGCCAGCAGTTACTCGGCAGTAGGGGCCGAGAAAAACGAGCAGTACTTC. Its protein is CASSYSAVGAEKNEQYF.

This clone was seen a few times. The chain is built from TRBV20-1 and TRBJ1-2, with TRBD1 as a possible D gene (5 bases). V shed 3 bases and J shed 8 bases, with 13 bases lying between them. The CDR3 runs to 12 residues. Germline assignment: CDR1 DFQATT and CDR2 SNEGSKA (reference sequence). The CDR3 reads CSASDGGAGYTF. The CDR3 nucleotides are TGCAGTGCTAGTGACGGTGGGGCCGGCTACACCTTC.

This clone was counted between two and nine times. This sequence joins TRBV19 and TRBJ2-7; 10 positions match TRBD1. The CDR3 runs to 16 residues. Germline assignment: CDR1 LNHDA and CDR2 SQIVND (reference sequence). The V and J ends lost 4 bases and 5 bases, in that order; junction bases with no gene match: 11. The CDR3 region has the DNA TGTGCCAGTAGTAAAACTCCGGGACAGGGGTTCGACGAGCAGTACTTC. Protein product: CASSKTPGQGFDEQYF.

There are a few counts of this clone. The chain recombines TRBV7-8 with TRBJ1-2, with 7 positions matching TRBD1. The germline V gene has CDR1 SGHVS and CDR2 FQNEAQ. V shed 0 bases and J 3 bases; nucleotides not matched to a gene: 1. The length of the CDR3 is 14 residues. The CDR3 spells CASSLAQGDYGYTF. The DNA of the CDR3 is TGTGCCAGCAGCTTAGCGCAGGGGGACTATGGCTACACCTTC.

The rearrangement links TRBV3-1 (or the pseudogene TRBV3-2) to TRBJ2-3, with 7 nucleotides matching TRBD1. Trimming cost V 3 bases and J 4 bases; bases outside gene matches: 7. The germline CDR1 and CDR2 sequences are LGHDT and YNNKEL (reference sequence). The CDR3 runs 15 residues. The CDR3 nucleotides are TGTGCCAGCAGCCAGACAGGGAGTGTAGCAGATACGCAGTATTTT. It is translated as CASSQTGSVADTQYF.

CDR3 sequence (DNA): TGTGCCAGCAGCCATGAACAGGTTTACGAGCAGTACTTC. Amino acids: CASSHEQVYEQYF. The chain recombines TRBV28 with TRBJ2-7; TRBD1 might be the D (5 bases). This CDR3 spans 13 amino acids. V lost 6 bases and J lost 4, with 13 bases in between. CDR1 MDHEN and CDR2 SYDVKM come from the germline V gene.

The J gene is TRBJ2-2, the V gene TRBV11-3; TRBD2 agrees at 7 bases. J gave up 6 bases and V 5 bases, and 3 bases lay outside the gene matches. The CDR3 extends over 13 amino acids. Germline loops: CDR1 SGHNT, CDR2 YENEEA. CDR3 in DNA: TGTGCCAGCAGCCCGGGGGGATCCGGGGAGCTGTTTTTT. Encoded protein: CASSPGGSGELFF. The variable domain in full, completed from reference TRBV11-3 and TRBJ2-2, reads EAGVVQSPRYKIIEKKQPVAFWCNPISGHNTLYWYLQNLGQGPELLIRYENEEAVDDSQLPKDRFSAERLKGVDSTLKIQPAELGDSAVYLCASSPGGSGELFFGEGSRLTVL.

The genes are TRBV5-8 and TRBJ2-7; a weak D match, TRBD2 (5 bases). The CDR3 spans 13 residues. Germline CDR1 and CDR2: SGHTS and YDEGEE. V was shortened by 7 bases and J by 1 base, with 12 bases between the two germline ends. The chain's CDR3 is CASFLRRSYEQYF. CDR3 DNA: TGTGCCAGCTTCTTACGGAGGTCCTACGAGCAGTACTTC.

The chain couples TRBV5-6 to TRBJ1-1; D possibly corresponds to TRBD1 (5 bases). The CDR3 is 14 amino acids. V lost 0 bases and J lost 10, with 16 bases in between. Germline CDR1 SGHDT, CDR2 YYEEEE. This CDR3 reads CASSLAAQGAIAFF. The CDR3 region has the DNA TGTGCCAGCAGCTTGGCTGCCCAGGGCGCGATAGCTTTCTTT.

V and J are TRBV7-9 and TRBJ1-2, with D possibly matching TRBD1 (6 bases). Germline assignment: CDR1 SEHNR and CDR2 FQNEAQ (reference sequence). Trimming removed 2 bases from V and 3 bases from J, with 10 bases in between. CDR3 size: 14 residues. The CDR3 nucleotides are TGTGCCAGCAGCTTAAGCGGGGGCGACTATGGCTACACCTTC. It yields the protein CASSLSGGDYGYTF.

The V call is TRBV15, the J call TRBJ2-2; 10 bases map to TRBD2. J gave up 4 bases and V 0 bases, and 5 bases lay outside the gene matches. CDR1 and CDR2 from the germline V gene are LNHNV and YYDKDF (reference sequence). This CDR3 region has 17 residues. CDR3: CATSRDLLAGTTGELFF. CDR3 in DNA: TGTGCCACCAGCAGAGATCTACTAGCGGGGACCACCGGGGAGCTGTTTTTT.

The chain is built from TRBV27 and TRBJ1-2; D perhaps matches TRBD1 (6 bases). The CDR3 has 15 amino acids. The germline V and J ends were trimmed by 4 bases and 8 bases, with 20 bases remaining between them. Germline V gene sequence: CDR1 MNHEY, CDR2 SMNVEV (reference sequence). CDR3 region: CASSYPLGGATGYTF. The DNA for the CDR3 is TGTGCCAGCAGTTATCCCTTAGGGGGGGCGACCGGCTACACCTTC.

Here the CDR3 DNA reads TGTGCCAGCAGTTTAGGGCCGACCGTTAGAGATACGCAGTATTTT. Translated, it gives CASSLGPTVRDTQYF. V gene TRBV27 combines with J gene TRBJ2-3; D ambiguous. This CDR3 has 15 amino acids. The germline V gene has CDR1 MNHEY and CDR2 SMNVEV (reference sequence). V shed 2 bases and J shed 5 bases, with 14 bases lying between them.

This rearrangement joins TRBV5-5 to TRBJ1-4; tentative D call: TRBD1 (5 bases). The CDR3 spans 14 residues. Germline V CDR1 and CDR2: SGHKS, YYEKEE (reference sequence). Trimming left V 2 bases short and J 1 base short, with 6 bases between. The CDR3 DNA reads TGTGCCAGCAGCTTCGGGGGAACTAATGAAAAACTGTTTTTT. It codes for CASSFGGTNEKLFF.

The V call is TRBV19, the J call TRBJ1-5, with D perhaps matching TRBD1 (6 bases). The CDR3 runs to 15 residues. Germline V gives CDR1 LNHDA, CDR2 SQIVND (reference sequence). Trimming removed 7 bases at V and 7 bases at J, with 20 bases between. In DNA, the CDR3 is TGTGCCAGTACCGAACGGGGGGCCCGGAGCCAGCCCCAGCATTTT. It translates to CASTERGARSQPQHF.

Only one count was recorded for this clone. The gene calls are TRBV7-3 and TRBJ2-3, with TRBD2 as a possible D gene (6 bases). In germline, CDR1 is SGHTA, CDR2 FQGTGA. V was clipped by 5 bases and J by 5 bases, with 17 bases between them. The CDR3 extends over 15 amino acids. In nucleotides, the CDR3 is TGTGCCAGCAGCGCAAGGGATGGACTAAAAGATACGCAGTATTTT. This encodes CASSARDGLKDTQYF.